A single sample is the source of the 27 T cell receptor beta chains below, sequenced in a study of identifying expanded T cells in peripheral blood (dated by TCRdb to between 2018 and 2021). Library preparation employed the immunoSEQ multiplex PCR assay. Entries here come from immuneACCESS through TCRdb and include only in-frame sequences with V and J called. Some clones fail to appear in such tables; in the studies checked, an unresolved V gene covers under half of the shortfall, and the cause of the remainder is unknown. This sample comprises roughly 90,000 clones, around 84% of them detected only once. The biggest ten clones account for approximately 4.5% of the sample. Sequencing was carried out using blood. The receptors were sampled from a person aged 18-70 years in good health.

V gene TRBV7-9 combines with J gene TRBJ2-3; 11 positions match TRBD1. The CDR3 contains 16 residues. V trimming: 2 bases; J trimming: 5 bases; junction bases outside the gene matches: 6. CDR1 is SEHNR and CDR2 is FQNEAQ in the germline V gene (reference sequence). CDR3 bases: TGTGCCAGCAGCTTATCGGGACAGGGGGGAGGAGATACGCAGTATTTT. Its protein is CASSLSGQGGGDTQYF. The whole variable domain, filled in from reference TRBV7-9 and TRBJ2-3, reads DTGVSQNPRHKITKRGQNVTFRCDPISEHNRLYWYRQTLGQGPEFLTYFQNEAQLEKSRLLSDRFSAERPKGSFSTLEIQRTEQGDSAMYLCASSLSGQGGGDTQYFGPGTRLTVL.

This clone was seen more than once but under ten times. The chain combines TRBV28 with TRBJ1-2; D gene uncertain. V was shortened by 5 bases and J by 8 bases, with 15 bases between the two germline ends. CDR1 MDHEN and CDR2 SYDVKM come from the germline V gene. The CDR3 is made up of 13 amino acids. The CDR3 bases are TGTGCCAGCAGTCCAACCGAGGGTAGCGGCTACACCTTC. As protein: CASSPTEGSGYTF.

This clone was found a few times. The V call is TRBV2, the J call TRBJ2-7; 10 nucleotides agree with TRBD1. Germline assignment: CDR1 SNHLY and CDR2 FYNNEI. The CDR3 sequence is 14 residues long. V dropped 4 bases and J dropped 5; count of bases not matched to a gene: 5. CDR3 nucleotide sequence: TGTGCCAGCAGTGGGACAGGGGGTCTCGACGAGCAGTACTTC. Its protein is CASSGTGGLDEQYF.

This chain uses TRBV7-3 with TRBJ2-3; TRBD1 agrees at 8 bases. The CDR3 has 17 amino acids. Germline-derived CDR1 and CDR2 are SGHTA and FQGTGA. The junction had 10 bases not matched to a gene; V was cut back by 4 bases and J by 1 base. CDR3 sequence: CASSSPPDRDRTDTQYF. In DNA, the CDR3 is TGTGCCAGCAGCTCCCCGCCGGACAGGGACCGCACAGATACGCAGTATTTT.

This chain connects TRBV30 to TRBJ2-7; D is possibly TRBD1 or TRBD2 (5 bases each). Per the germline V gene, CDR1 is GTSNPN and CDR2 is SVGIG (reference sequence). Trimming left V 1 base short and J 2 bases short, with 15 bases between. This CDR3 has 15 residues. The DNA of the CDR3 is TGTGCCTGGAGTGCCCTCGGGACGGCTACCTACGAGCAGTACTTC. Amino acid sequence: CAWSALGTATYEQYF.

The chain couples TRBV14 to TRBJ1-2; possible D gene TRBD1, 6 bases. The CDR3 sequence is 15 residues long. The V end lost 0 bases, the J end lost 4 bases, and 12 bases lay between the germline ends. CDR1 is SGHDN and CDR2 is FVKESK in the germline V gene. The chain's CDR3 is CASSQESRGFYGYTF. DNA for the CDR3: TGTGCCAGCAGCCAAGAATCTAGGGGGTTCTATGGCTACACCTTC.

V is TRBV10-3 and J is TRBJ2-3; D is perhaps TRBD1 (5 bases). CDR1 ENHRY and CDR2 SYGVKD come from the germline V gene. Trimming pared 7 bases from V and 0 bases from J, leaving 23 bases between. This CDR3 is built from 18 residues. In DNA form, the CDR3 reads TGTGCCATCACCCGGATCCGCGACAGTCTATCAAGCACAGATACGCAGTATTTT. This encodes CAITRIRDSLSSTDTQYF.

V usage is TRBV7-9 and J usage is TRBJ2-1; D gene uncertain. The CDR3 is made up of 11 amino acids. Germline-derived CDR1 and CDR2 are SEHNR and FQNEAQ (reference sequence). V lost 5 bases and J lost 13, with 12 bases in between. The CDR3 spells CASSPEVRQFF. The DNA for the CDR3 is TGTGCCAGCAGCCCGGAAGTTCGTCAGTTCTTC.

This sequence joins TRBV4-3 and TRBJ1-4, with 9 bases identical to TRBD1. This CDR3 spans 14 amino acids. Germline V lookup: CDR1 LGHNA, CDR2 YSLEER. The V segment lost 4 bases and the J segment 7 bases; nucleotides outside the gene matches: 4. Written as DNA, the CDR3 is TGCGCCAGCAGCCCCGGGACAGGGAGTGAAAAACTGTTTTTT. Its protein is CASSPGTGSEKLFF.

This rearrangement joins TRBV11-3 to TRBJ2-2, with 10 bases that match TRBD2. This CDR3 is 15 amino acids long. Per germline, CDR1 SGHNT and CDR2 YENEEA. With 7 bases clipped from V and 4 bases from J, the junction kept 6 bases outside the gene matches. The CDR3 region is CASTIAGGFTGELFF. The CDR3 nucleotides are TGTGCCAGCACAATAGCGGGGGGTTTCACCGGGGAGCTGTTTTTT. Filled out from reference TRBV11-3 and TRBJ2-2, the complete variable domain reads EAGVVQSPRYKIIEKKQPVAFWCNPISGHNTLYWYLQNLGQGPELLIRYENEEAVDDSQLPKDRFSAERLKGVDSTLKIQPAELGDSAVYLCASTIAGGFTGELFFGEGSRLTVL.

The chain joins TRBV7-6 to TRBJ1-4; 11 positions agree with TRBD1. V lost 5 bases, J lost 6 bases, and 5 bases stayed unmatched. In germline, CDR1 is SGHVS, CDR2 FNYEAQ. CDR3 size: 15 residues. The CDR3 reads CASSQLGQGDEKLFF. CDR3 DNA: TGTGCCAGCAGCCAACTGGGACAGGGGGATGAAAAACTGTTTTTT.

This clone was recorded many times. The V gene is TRBV2, the J gene TRBJ1-4; tentative D call: TRBD1 (6 bases). This CDR3 contains 15 residues. Germline CDR1 and CDR2: SNHLY and FYNNEI. The V end lost 5 bases, the J end lost 1 base, and 11 bases lay between the germline ends. This chain's CDR3 is CASSIEGGTNEKLFF. CDR3 DNA sequence: TGTGCCAGCAGTATAGAGGGGGGAACTAATGAAAAACTGTTTTTT.

The CDR3 here is CSVGAGGTEAFF. The DNA for the CDR3 is TGCAGCGTCGGCGCGGGGGGCACTGAAGCTTTCTTT. The V gene is TRBV29-1, the J gene TRBJ1-1, with D possibly matching TRBD1 (5 bases). CDR1 is SQVTM, CDR2 ANQGSEA, per germline. The V and J ends lost 6 bases and 4 bases respectively, with 12 bases between them. CDR3 length: 12 amino acids.

This rearrangement joins TRBV5-5 to TRBJ1-3; TRBD1 matches 8 bases. Germline CDR1 is SGHKS and CDR2 is YYEKEE (reference sequence). The CDR3 totals 15 residues. Unmatched junction bases numbered 3, after V lost 0 bases and J lost 4 bases. CDR3 coding DNA: TGTGCCAGCAGCTTGGTGCGGACAGGGGGAAACACCATATATTTT. It translates to CASSLVRTGGNTIYF.

This chain uses TRBV9 with TRBJ2-3; possibly TRBD2 for D (5 bases). V shed 4 bases and J shed 4 bases, with 7 bases lying between them. CDR3 length equals 12 residues. Germline V gene sequence: CDR1 SGDLS, CDR2 YYNGEE. The CDR3 protein is CASSRSADTQYF. Here the CDR3 DNA reads TGTGCCAGCAGCCGTAGCGCAGATACGCAGTATTTT.

V usage is TRBV5-1 and J usage is TRBJ1-6; D is undetermined. The germline CDR1 and CDR2 sequences are SGHRS and YFSETQ. The CDR3 totals 14 residues. V was clipped by 0 bases and J by 7 bases, with 8 bases between them. The CDR3 sequence is CASSLGYQNSPLHF. In DNA form, the CDR3 reads TGCGCCAGCAGCTTGGGGTACCAAAATTCACCCCTCCACTTT.

This chain uses TRBV7-2 with TRBJ1-2; 7 nucleotides match TRBD1. This CDR3 has 15 amino acids. Unmatched junction bases numbered 14, after V lost 3 bases and J lost 10 bases. Germline assignment: CDR1 SGHTA and CDR2 FQGNSA. CDR3 nucleotides: TGTGCCAGCAGCTTCCCCCAAGGGACAGCCCTGTCCTACACCTTC. Its translation: CASSFPQGTALSYTF.

The chain couples TRBV6-6 to TRBJ2-7; 7 bases agree with TRBD1. The V segment lost 6 bases and the J segment 4 bases; nucleotides outside the gene matches: 9. The CDR3 consists of 14 residues. Germline CDR1 reads MNHNY; CDR2 reads SVGAGI (reference sequence). CDR3 sequence reads: CASRKLQGRYEQYF. The CDR3 DNA follows: TGTGCCAGCAGAAAGCTACAGGGGCGATACGAGCAGTACTTC.

In DNA, the CDR3 is TGTGCCTCCTCGGGACGGGGGAACACTGAAGCTTTCTTT. It specifies CASSGRGNTEAFF. The V and J genes are TRBV30 and TRBJ1-1, with a possible D match to TRBD1 (5 bases). Trimming pared 7 bases from V and 1 base from J, leaving 13 bases between. This CDR3 region has 13 residues. CDR1 is GTSNPN and CDR2 is SVGIG in the germline V gene (reference sequence).

CDR3 DNA: TGTGCCAGCTCGTTGGGGAGGGACAATGGCTACACCTTC. Encoded protein: CASSLGRDNGYTF. The V gene is TRBV18, the J gene TRBJ1-2, with D perhaps matching TRBD1 (6 bases). Germline V lookup: CDR1 KGHSH, CDR2 LQKENI. With 6 bases removed from V and 6 bases from J, the gap between germline ends came to 14 bases. The CDR3 runs to 13 residues.

The chain carries TRBV9 and TRBJ1-3, with TRBD1 as a possible D gene (5 bases). The ends were cut back, 3 bases at V and 0 bases at J, with 13 bases in the middle. Germline V lookup: CDR1 SGDLS, CDR2 YYNGEE. This CDR3 contains 16 residues. The CDR3 loop is CASSAGGPNSGNTIYF. CDR3 nucleotide sequence: TGTGCCAGCAGCGCCGGGGGTCCCAACTCTGGAAACACCATATATTTT.

This clone was counted once. This chain connects TRBV30 to TRBJ1-1; D unclear. CDR3 size: 14 residues. Trimming pared 1 base from V and 1 base from J, leaving 10 bases between. In germline, CDR1 is GTSNPN, CDR2 SVGIG (reference sequence). The DNA for the CDR3 is TGTGCCTGGAGTGCACGACTGGGGAACACTGAAGCTTTCTTT. This codes for CAWSARLGNTEAFF.

This clone was recorded only once. This chain uses TRBV6-5 with TRBJ1-2; D is undetermined. Trimming took off 2 bases at V and 1 base at J, with 11 bases between the two ends. The length of the CDR3 is 15 residues. CDR1 is MNHEY and CDR2 is SVGAGI in the germline V gene. This chain's CDR3 is CASSYASGSNYGYTF. Written as DNA, the CDR3 is TGTGCCAGCAGTTACGCTTCGGGGAGTAACTATGGCTACACCTTC.

The chain uses TRBV4-3 and TRBJ1-1, with TRBD1 as a possible D gene (6 bases). CDR3 length: 13 residues. The germline V gene has CDR1 LGHNA and CDR2 YSLEER. The germline V and J ends were trimmed by 4 bases and 5 bases, with 11 bases remaining between them. The CDR3 coding sequence is TGCGCCAGCAGCCGAGTAGGGGGGACTGAAGCTTTCTTT. It is translated as CASSRVGGTEAFF.

This chain joins TRBV4-1 and TRBJ2-2; either TRBD1 or TRBD2 may supply D (6 bases each). With 3 bases removed from V and 0 bases from J, the gap between germline ends came to 11 bases. CDR1 and CDR2 (germline): MGHRA, YSYEKL. CDR3 length equals 16 residues. CDR3 DNA sequence: TGCGCCAGCAGCCACGCGGGACACCCGAACACCGGGGAGCTGTTTTTT. Amino acid sequence: CASSHAGHPNTGELFF.

The chain is built from TRBV7-2 and TRBJ1-1, with D tentatively TRBD1 (5 bases). This CDR3 has 13 amino acids. Trimming cost V 5 bases and J 7 bases, with 14 bases left between them. CDR1 and CDR2 from the germline V gene are SGHTA and FQGNSA. CDR3 sequence: CASSQGPVFEAFF. The CDR3 DNA reads TGTGCCAGCAGCCAGGGCCCAGTATTTGAAGCTTTCTTT.

This rearrangement joins TRBV27 to TRBJ2-6, with D possibly TRBD1 on 6 matching bases. The CDR3 extends over 15 amino acids. V was shortened by 4 bases and J by 4 bases, with 11 bases between the two germline ends. Germline V gene lookup returns CDR1 MNHEY and CDR2 SMNVEV (reference sequence). The CDR3 is CASSSTGSGANVLTF. The CDR3 DNA reads as TGTGCCAGCAGTTCAACAGGGTCCGGGGCCAACGTCCTGACTTTC.